This passage covers 26 T cell receptor beta chains from one sample sequenced in a study of shared clonotypes between healthy human individuals. TCRdb's copy holds only in-frame clones and misses some; the assay was immunoSEQ multiplex PCR. The table lists roughly 2.6 million clones, roughly nine tenths of them singletons. Sequenced: naive CD4+ T cells sorted from blood. Documented subset: CD45RA+ positively selected. The origin of the receptors is a man aged 18 to 35 in good health.

This chain joins TRBV11-3 and TRBJ2-5; D might be TRBD1 (6 bases). This CDR3 region has 15 residues. Germline V lookup: CDR1 SGHNT, CDR2 YENEEA. V lost 5 bases, J lost 0 bases, and 13 bases lay in between. CDR3 nucleotides: TGTGCCAGCAGCGACGGACAGAGGAACCAAGAGACCCAGTACTTC. Its protein is CASSDGQRNQETQYF.

V and J are TRBV18 and TRBJ2-7; 7 nucleotides match TRBD1. The CDR3 has 16 residues. Germline assignment: CDR1 KGHSH and CDR2 LQKENI. Germline trimming cut 0 bases from V and 4 bases from J; bases unmatched to any gene: 9. The CDR3 loop is CASSPPNQGVSYEQYF. Written as DNA, the CDR3 is TGTGCCAGCTCACCACCGAACCAGGGGGTTTCGTACGAGCAGTACTTC. Full variable domain (missing parts from reference TRBV18 and TRBJ2-7): NAGVMQNPRHLVRRRGQEARLRCSPMKGHSHVYWYRQLPEEGLKFMVYLQKENIIDESGMPKERFSAEFPKEGPSILRIQQVVRGDSAAYFCASSPPNQGVSYEQYFGPGTRLTVT.

This chain uses TRBV10-3 with TRBJ2-7, with TRBD2 identical over 7 bases. Trimming cost V 3 bases and J 6 bases; bases outside gene matches: 8. The CDR3 length is 14 residues. Per germline, CDR1 ENHRY and CDR2 SYGVKD. CDR3 loop: CAISDGGYLAEQYF. CDR3 DNA: TGTGCCATCAGTGACGGGGGGTATCTGGCCGAGCAGTACTTC.

The V and J genes are TRBV18 and TRBJ1-2, with no clear D. Germline CDR1 and CDR2: KGHSH and LQKENI. The CDR3 runs 13 residues. The V and J ends lost 6 bases and 3 bases respectively, with 11 bases between them. The CDR3 nucleotides read TGTGCCAGCTCCCCTTCTTGGGACTATGGCTACACCTTC. Its translation is CASSPSWDYGYTF.

The V and J genes are TRBV9 and TRBJ2-5, with unresolved D. V was clipped by 1 base and J by 3 bases, with 10 bases between them. The CDR3 has 14 amino acids. Germline assignment: CDR1 SGDLS and CDR2 YYNGEE. As DNA, the CDR3 is TGTGCCAGCAGCGTATTGGGCGGAAAAGAGACCCAGTACTTC. It codes for CASSVLGGKETQYF.

The chain is built from TRBV7-2 and TRBJ1-3; D may be TRBD1 (6 bases). The ends were cut back, 5 bases at V and 0 bases at J, with 17 bases in the middle. Germline V gives CDR1 SGHTA, CDR2 FQGNSA. This CDR3 contains 17 residues. CDR3 amino acids: CASSHPTGPSSGNTIYF. DNA for the CDR3: TGTGCCAGCAGCCACCCGACAGGACCTTCCTCTGGAAACACCATATATTTT.

The sample holds one count of this clone. The rearrangement links TRBV10-2 to TRBJ2-7; D is uncertain. The CDR3 extends over 13 amino acids. The ends were cut back, 2 bases at V and 2 bases at J, with 7 bases in the middle. Germline V CDR1 and CDR2: WSHSY, SAAADI. The CDR3 DNA reads as TGCGCCAGCAGTGAGCGGTCTACCTACGAGCAGTACTTC. Its protein is CASSERSTYEQYF.

This chain connects TRBV27 to TRBJ2-3, with no clear D. V dropped 2 bases and J dropped 4 bases, with 7 bases sitting between them. From germline, CDR1 is MNHEY and CDR2 SMNVEV (reference sequence). The CDR3 covers 13 residues. The CDR3 DNA sequence: TGTGCCAGCAGTTTAAGGCTAGCAGATACGCAGTATTTT. Protein sequence: CASSLRLADTQYF.

The chain couples TRBV27 to TRBJ2-1; D not resolved. The V and J ends lost 2 bases and 7 bases respectively, with 3 bases between them. Looked up from germline, CDR1 is MNHEY and CDR2 is SMNVEV (reference sequence). The CDR3 has 11 amino acids. CDR3 amino acids: CASSLANEQFF. CDR3 DNA: TGTGCCAGCAGTTTAGCAAATGAGCAGTTCTTC.

This chain connects TRBV20-1 to TRBJ1-1; TRBD1 might be the D (6 bases). Germline CDR1 and CDR2: DFQATT and SNEGSKA (reference sequence). There are 11 residues in the CDR3. CDR3 DNA: TGCAGACCAGGGGATGGGGCTGAAGCTTTCTTT. Protein product: CRPGDGAEAFF.

CDR3 DNA sequence: TGTGCCAGCACGGACCGGGACAGGGGAGAAGCTTTCTTT. Its translation is CASTDRDRGEAFF. The chain links TRBV28 to TRBJ1-1, with 10 bases aligning to TRBD1. Germline CDR1 and CDR2: MDHEN and SYDVKM. CDR3 length: 13 amino acids. Unmatched junction bases numbered 7, after V lost 7 bases and J lost 8 bases.

The chain carries TRBV5-6 and TRBJ2-3; D is ambiguous. CDR3 length: 12 amino acids. Deletions cut 0 bases from V and 8 bases from J, with 7 bases between. From germline, CDR1 is SGHDT and CDR2 YYEEEE. CDR3 bases: TGTGCCAGCAGCTTGGACTCGGGTACGCAGTATTTT. Amino acids: CASSLDSGTQYF.

This chain connects TRBV11-2 to TRBJ2-2, with 7 positions matching TRBD2. The CDR3 totals 16 residues. Germline trimming cut 3 bases from V and 1 base from J; bases unmatched to any gene: 5. Germline lookup yields CDR1 SGHAT and CDR2 FQNNGV. The DNA for the CDR3 is TGTGCCAGCAGCTTGGGGGGGACCCGGAACACCGGGGAGCTGTTTTTT. Amino acids: CASSLGGTRNTGELFF.

The CDR3 is CASSQDAGGRRNTEAFF. CDR3 nucleotides: TGCGCCAGCAGCCAAGACGCAGGCGGCAGGCGAAACACTGAAGCTTTCTTT. V usage is TRBV4-3 and J usage is TRBJ1-1; D is undetermined. Trimming pared 0 bases from V and 2 bases from J, leaving 16 bases between. Germline CDR1 and CDR2: LGHNA and YSLEER. The CDR3 runs to 17 residues.

V usage is TRBV30 and J usage is TRBJ1-2; tentatively, D is TRBD1 (6 bases). Germline V gene sequence: CDR1 GTSNPN, CDR2 SVGIG (reference sequence). The CDR3 is made up of 14 amino acids. Trimming took 4 bases from V and 5 from J, leaving 17 bases between them. The CDR3 reads CAWTQSGALYGYTF. The CDR3 bases are TGTGCCTGGACGCAATCAGGGGCCCTTTATGGCTACACCTTC.

This chain joins TRBV2 and TRBJ1-6; D possibly corresponds to TRBD1 (6 bases). V was cut by 9 bases and J by 4 bases, with 13 bases left in between. Germline CDR1 is SNHLY and CDR2 is FYNNEI. The CDR3 contains 14 residues. CDR3 sequence reads: CASEAGEYNSPLHF. The CDR3 coding sequence is TGTGCCAGTGAGGCAGGGGAGTATAATTCACCCCTCCACTTT.

This clone has just a few counts. The chain has TRBV11-2 and TRBJ1-1, with 11 bases matching TRBD1. CDR1 SGHAT and CDR2 FQNNGV come from the germline V gene. CDR3 length equals 14 residues. With V trimmed by 4 bases and J by 6 bases, 4 bases remained unmatched. The CDR3 DNA reads as TGTGCCAGCAGCTGGGACAGGGGGACGGCTGAAGCTTTCTTT. It codes for CASSWDRGTAEAFF.

The rearrangement uses TRBV28 and TRBJ2-5, with D perhaps matching TRBD1 (5 bases). The CDR3 contains 13 residues. The germline gives CDR1 MDHEN, CDR2 SYDVKM. The V and J ends lost 3 bases and 2 bases respectively, with 7 bases between them. The CDR3 DNA follows: TGTGCCAGCAGTTTCAGGGCTCAAGAGACCCAGTACTTC. It specifies CASSFRAQETQYF. Full variable domain (rest looked up from reference TRBV28 and TRBJ2-5): DVKVTQSSRYLVKRTGEKVFLECVQDMDHENMFWYRQDPGLGLRLIYFSYDVKMKEKGDIPEGYSVSREKKERFSLILESASTNQTSMYLCASSFRAQETQYFGPGTRLLVL.

V and J are TRBV5-4 and TRBJ1-1; maybe TRBD1 (6 bases). The germline V gene encodes CDR1 SGHNT and CDR2 YYREEE (reference sequence). The CDR3 totals 13 residues. V was trimmed by 2 bases and J by 4 bases, leaving 9 bases between them. CDR3 amino acids: CASSFTGPTEAFF. For the CDR3, the DNA is TGTGCCAGCAGCTTTACAGGGCCCACTGAAGCTTTCTTT.

This clone showed up just a few times. J is TRBJ1-1 and V is TRBV28, with a weak D call TRBD1 (6 bases). Trimming cost V 1 base and J 1 base, with 10 bases left between them. This CDR3 has 15 residues. Germline CDR1 reads MDHEN; CDR2 reads SYDVKM. This chain's CDR3 is CASSLYGTPNTEAFF. DNA of the CDR3: TGTGCCAGCAGTTTATACGGGACACCGAACACTGAAGCTTTCTTT.

The chain employs TRBV18 and TRBJ1-2; 7 positions match TRBD1. V lost 3 bases and J lost 4; bases outside the gene matches: 5. This CDR3 is built from 14 residues. Germline values: CDR1 KGHSH, CDR2 LQKENI. The DNA for the CDR3 is TGTGCCAGCTCACCCTCAGGGGGTCCCTATGGCTACACCTTC. It yields the protein CASSPSGGPYGYTF.

This clone was recorded a few times. This specimen includes other DNA sequences encoding the same CDR3. The rearrangement links TRBV19 to TRBJ1-5; TRBD1 matches at 7 bases. CDR1 and CDR2 from the germline V gene are LNHDA and SQIVND (reference sequence). This CDR3 is 13 amino acids long. After removal of 7 bases from V and 4 bases from J, the junction contained 4 bases not matched to a gene. The CDR3 here is CASNQQGNQPQHF. In DNA form, the CDR3 reads TGTGCCAGTAACCAACAGGGGAATCAGCCCCAGCATTTT.

The chain employs TRBV4-2 and TRBJ1-1, with a possible D match to TRBD1 (6 bases). Trimming removed 0 bases at V and 6 bases at J, with 11 bases between. Germline CDR1 is LGHNA and CDR2 is YNFKEQ. This CDR3 region has 14 residues. CDR3 nucleotide sequence: TGTGCCAGCAGCCAAGATTCGGACAGATCTGAAGCTTTCTTT. Translating gives CASSQDSDRSEAFF.

V usage is TRBV28 and J usage is TRBJ2-7; TRBD1 is a possible D gene (5 bases). The V gene's germline CDR1 is MDHEN and CDR2 SYDVKM. Trimming took 5 bases from V and 3 from J, leaving 17 bases between them. This CDR3 is 15 amino acids long. CDR3 DNA sequence: TGTGCCAGCAGTCCCTTTGGGGCGGAGTTCTACGAGCAGTACTTC. This sequence encodes CASSPFGAEFYEQYF. Filled out from reference TRBV28 and TRBJ2-7, the complete variable domain reads DVKVTQSSRYLVKRTGEKVFLECVQDMDHENMFWYRQDPGLGLRLIYFSYDVKMKEKGDIPEGYSVSREKKERFSLILESASTNQTSMYLCASSPFGAEFYEQYFGPGTRLTVT.

V is TRBV11-2 and J is TRBJ1-3, with D possibly matching TRBD1 (5 bases). The V end lost 3 bases, the J end lost 0 bases, and 9 bases lay between the germline ends. The CDR3 covers 15 residues. CDR1 SGHAT and CDR2 FQNNGV come from the germline V gene. CDR3 DNA sequence: TGTGCCAGCAGCTTCAGGGATAACTCTGGAAACACCATATATTTT. Translation: CASSFRDNSGNTIYF.

The V call is TRBV25-1, the J call TRBJ2-4, with D perhaps matching TRBD1 (6 bases). V shed 0 bases and J shed 6 bases, with 18 bases lying between them. Germline CDR1 MGHDK, CDR2 SYGVNS. This CDR3 is 17 amino acids long. CDR3 in amino acids: CASSEYTFPGHRNIQYF. The CDR3, as DNA: TGTGCCAGCAGTGAATACACCTTTCCGGGACACAGAAACATTCAGTACTTC.